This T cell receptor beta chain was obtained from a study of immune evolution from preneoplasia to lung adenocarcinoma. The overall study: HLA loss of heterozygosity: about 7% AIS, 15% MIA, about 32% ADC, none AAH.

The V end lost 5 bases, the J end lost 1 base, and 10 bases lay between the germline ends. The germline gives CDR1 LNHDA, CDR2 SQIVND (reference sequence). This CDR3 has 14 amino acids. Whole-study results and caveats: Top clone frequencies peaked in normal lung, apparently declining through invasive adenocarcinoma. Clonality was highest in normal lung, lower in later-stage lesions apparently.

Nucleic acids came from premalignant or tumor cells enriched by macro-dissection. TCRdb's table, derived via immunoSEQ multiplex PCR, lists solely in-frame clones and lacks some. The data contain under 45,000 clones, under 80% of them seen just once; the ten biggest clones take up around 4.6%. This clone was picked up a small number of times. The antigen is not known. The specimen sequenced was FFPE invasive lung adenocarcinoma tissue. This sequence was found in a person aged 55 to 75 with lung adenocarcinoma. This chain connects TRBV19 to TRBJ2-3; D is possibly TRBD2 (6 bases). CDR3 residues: CASSPASGTDTQYF. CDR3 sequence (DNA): TGTGCCAGTAGTCCGGCTAGCGGCACAGATACGCAGTATTTT.